This T cell receptor (beta chain) was recovered during a study of control samples from healthy donors and cancer patients. The CDR3 consists of 11 residues. Germline V CDR1 and CDR2: MDHEN, SYDVKM. Trimming removed 5 bases at V and 4 bases at J, with 5 bases between. Clones were read by immunoSEQ multiplex PCR, and TCRdb kept only the in-frame ones, dropping some. In the table there are some 87,000 clones, around 80% of which are singletons. The sequenced sample was PBMCs. This TCR was sampled from a man in his sixties with head and neck cancer. The chain carries TRBV28 and TRBJ1-2; D gene ambiguous. In DNA form, the CDR3 reads TGTGCCAGCAGTAACAGCTATGGCTACACCTTC. Amino acids: CASSNSYGYTF.